This T cell receptor beta chain is drawn from a study of T cell repertoires in cytomegalovirus infection. Looking at the study overall: It was the public TCR beta signatures that indicated both CMV infection and matching HLA type.

This CDR3 has 15 amino acids. Germline V lookup: CDR1 SGHTA, CDR2 FQGTGA. The V and J ends lost 5 bases and 0 bases respectively, with 10 bases between them. Study-wide results and caveats: People with CMV and the relevant HLA were identified by cumulative public TCR beta family frequency.

TCRdb analysed the reads with MiXCR anew, one entry per CDR3 protein. The table has roughly 990,000 distinct CDR3 sequences, 31% seen once. This clonotype was seen a handful of times. What it binds is unknown. The sequence came from a human donor in good health (CMV status not recorded). Some clones in this sample may be carry-over from other donors' samples. Sequences were derived from cultured CD8+ T cells from PBMCs, sampled from culture after CMV antigen stimulation. The rearrangement joins TRBV7-3 to TRBJ2-2, with D perhaps TRBD2 (6 bases). Written as DNA, the CDR3 is TGTGCCAGCAGCCACAGCGGGCCGAACACCGGGGAGCTGTTTTTT. Amino acids: CASSHSGPNTGELFF.